The 11 T cell receptor beta chains reported below all come from one sample, sequenced in a study of T cells after yellow fever vaccination. Using its own MiXCR run on the 5' RACE reads, TCRdb lists one record per CDR3 protein. The data show about 260,000 distinct CDR3 sequences, 10% to 15% seen once. The source was CD4+ T cells sorted from PBMCs, collected 45 days after the yellow fever booster vaccination. The receptors originated from a man younger than 40 who received the YFV17D yellow fever vaccine.

The chain is built from TRBV18 and TRBJ2-1; possible D gene TRBD1, 6 bases. The CDR3 is made up of 15 amino acids. V was trimmed by 6 bases and J by 0 bases, leaving 12 bases between them. CDR1 KGHSH and CDR2 LQKENI come from the germline V gene. The CDR3 loop is CASSPQDSSYNEQFF. CDR3 DNA: TGTGCCAGCTCGCCCCAGGACAGCTCCTACAATGAGCAGTTCTTC.

There are a few counts of this clonotype. CDR3 nucleotide sequence: TGCGCCAGCAGCCAGAAAGGGACTGGAGTAAATGAGCAGTTCTTC. Protein sequence: CASSQKGTGVNEQFF. V and J are TRBV4-1 and TRBJ2-1, with a tentative D call TRBD2 (6 bases). CDR1 and CDR2 from the germline V gene are MGHRA and YSYEKL. The CDR3 length is 15 residues. V lost 3 bases to trimming and J lost 7 bases, with 16 bases between them.

V usage is TRBV20-1 and J usage is TRBJ2-3; 11 bases agree with TRBD2. Germline V gene lookup returns CDR1 DFQATT and CDR2 SNEGSKA (reference sequence). V lost 6 bases, J lost 0 bases, and 5 bases stayed unmatched. The CDR3 consists of 15 residues. The CDR3 nucleotides read TGCAGTGCAGGCCGGACTAGCGGGAGCACAGATACGCAGTATTTT. Its protein is CSAGRTSGSTDTQYF.

This clonotype was seen more than once but under ten times. V and J are TRBV12-3 or TRBV12-4 and TRBJ2-3, with 14 bases matching TRBD2. This CDR3 is built from 16 residues. Trimming cost V 8 bases and J 6 bases; bases outside gene matches: 10. The CDR3 loop is CASGQTSGRAGDTQYF. The CDR3, as DNA: TGTGCCAGCGGTCAGACTAGCGGGAGGGCCGGGGATACGCAGTATTTT.

This chain uses TRBV12-3 or TRBV12-4 with TRBJ2-7, with D tentatively TRBD2 (6 bases). The CDR3 has 14 residues. Trimming left V 5 bases short and J 6 bases short, with 17 bases between. The CDR3 DNA sequence: TGTGCCAGCAGTCCCCAGGGACTCAGCGGCGAGCAGTACTTC. Translating it yields CASSPQGLSGEQYF.

A few counts support this clonotype. This chain connects TRBV5-1 to TRBJ2-1; 7 bases are shared with TRBD2. Germline V gene data show CDR1 as SGHRS and CDR2 as YFSETQ. V was clipped by 4 bases and J by 4 bases; unmatched bases: 11. There are 16 residues in the CDR3. CDR3 amino acids: CASSHPGGRIYNEQFF. CDR3 coding DNA: TGCGCCAGCAGCCACCCGGGCGGGAGAATTTACAATGAGCAGTTCTTC.

This clonotype has more than one count but fewer than ten. One end of the junction varies from germline; a read error may be responsible. The CDR3 coding sequence is TGTGCCAGCCAAAGGCTGGTGGGAGGTTTCACGGTCTTC. Translation gives CASQRLVGGFTVF. The gene calls are TRBV12-3 or TRBV12-4 and TRBJ2-1, with D possibly TRBD2 on 6 matching bases. This CDR3 is built from 13 residues.

The chain employs TRBV10-3 and TRBJ2-2; D is perhaps TRBD2 (5 bases). V was trimmed by 6 bases and J by 5 bases, leaving 7 bases between them. The CDR3 runs 12 residues. The V gene's germline CDR1 is ENHRY and CDR2 SYGVKD. CDR3 bases: TGTGCCATCAGAAGGGAGACCGGGGAGCTGTTTTTT. It yields the protein CAIRRETGELFF.

This chain links TRBV5-1 with TRBJ2-1; tentatively, D is TRBD1 (6 bases). V gave up 4 bases and J gave up 6 bases, with 14 bases separating them. This CDR3 is built from 14 residues. Germline V gene lookup returns CDR1 SGHRS and CDR2 YFSETQ. The CDR3 is CASSLGQNFNEQFF. The CDR3 DNA reads TGCGCCAGCAGCCTCGGACAGAATTTCAATGAGCAGTTCTTC.

As DNA, the CDR3 is TGTGCCAGCTCCACCATTACTAGCGGGAGCAATACGCAGTATTTT. This gives the protein CASSTITSGSNTQYF. The chain joins TRBV18 to TRBJ2-3; 11 nucleotides match TRBD2. The junction had 9 bases not matched to a gene; V was cut back by 6 bases and J by 7 bases. CDR3 size: 15 residues. Germline loops: CDR1 KGHSH, CDR2 LQKENI.

This clonotype appeared a few times. V gene TRBV29-1 combines with J gene TRBJ2-5, with a tentative D call TRBD2 (6 bases). From germline, CDR1 is SQVTM and CDR2 ANQGSEA. The CDR3 runs to 15 residues. Trimming shortened V by 1 base and J by 5 bases, and 17 bases separated the two germline ends. The CDR3: CSVEVWGQRGETQYF. The CDR3 DNA reads as TGCAGCGTTGAAGTATGGGGTCAACGGGGGGAGACCCAGTACTTC.